The next 17 T cell receptor beta chains were all read from a single sample in a study of metastatic and nonmetastatic thyroid tumors. TCRdb reassembled clones from the PCR reads with MiXCR. The sample yields some 23,000 clones, approximately 22% seen once. No patient received treatment before thyroid surgery. The material sequenced was adjacent normal tissue. The source of these receptors is a female donor with papillary thyroid cancer or a benign thyroid nodule (not recorded which). Some clones in this sample may be carry-over from other donors' samples.

This clone occurred many times. This chain connects TRBV7-3 to TRBJ2-5, with D perhaps TRBD1 (6 bases). V lost 2 bases and J 5 bases, leaving 15 bases between the germline ends. The CDR3 covers 15 residues. Germline CDR1 is SGHTA and CDR2 is FQGTGA. The CDR3 is CASSLRVGGSETQYF. DNA of the CDR3: TGTGCCAGCAGCTTACGGGTTGGGGGCTCGGAGACCCAGTACTTC.

This clone was counted a few times. The rearrangement links TRBV12-3 or TRBV12-4 to TRBJ1-2; D not certain. CDR3 length equals 13 residues. Trimming took off 3 bases at V and 8 bases at J, with 13 bases between the two ends. The CDR3 DNA sequence: TGTGCCAGCAGTTTTGGGATCTCGGGGGGCTACACCTTC. Translation: CASSFGISGGYTF.

The chain carries TRBV11-2 and TRBJ1-2; D is possibly TRBD1 (6 bases). Deletions cut 0 bases from V and 2 bases from J, with 7 bases between. The CDR3 covers 14 residues. The germline V gene encodes CDR1 SGHAT and CDR2 FQNNGV. Here the CDR3 reads CASSLEQGNYGYTF. In DNA form, the CDR3 reads TGTGCCAGCAGCTTAGAACAGGGCAACTATGGCTACACCTTC.

This sequence joins TRBV9 and TRBJ1-5, with unresolved D. CDR3 length: 14 amino acids. The germline V gene has CDR1 SGDLS and CDR2 YYNGEE. Trimming removed 6 bases at V and 2 bases at J, with 12 bases between. CDR3 coding DNA: TGTGCCAGCAATGAGGGATCAGGCAATCAGCCCCAGCATTTT. Protein product: CASNEGSGNQPQHF.

This clone was seen repeatedly, ten times or more. The chain carries TRBV7-8 and TRBJ2-1; the D gene is possibly TRBD2 (6 bases). With 3 bases removed from V and 0 bases from J, the gap between germline ends came to 21 bases. Looked up from germline, CDR1 is SGHVS and CDR2 is FQNEAQ. CDR3 length equals 19 residues. CDR3 amino acids: CASSFSTRNSGSSYNEQFF. CDR3 nucleotide sequence: TGTGCCAGCAGCTTCAGCACTCGGAATAGCGGTAGCTCCTACAATGAGCAGTTCTTC.

This clone was counted between two and nine times. This chain uses TRBV9 with TRBJ2-7; TRBD2 matches at 12 bases. Germline V CDR1 and CDR2: SGDLS, YYNGEE. Trimming cost V 0 bases and J 4 bases; bases outside gene matches: 8. The CDR3 runs to 17 residues. The CDR3 is CASSVGLAGDPGYEQYF. The CDR3 DNA sequence: TGTGCCAGCAGCGTAGGACTAGCGGGAGATCCGGGTTACGAGCAGTACTTC.

This clone was seen ten or more times. A much larger clone lies one base from this, so it may be a read error. The V call is TRBV10-3, the J call TRBJ2-4; 8 bases fit TRBD2. This CDR3 comprises 14 residues. V lost 4 bases to trimming and J lost 9 bases; unmatched junction nucleotides: 8. Germline values: CDR1 ENHRY, CDR2 SYGVKD. The CDR3 sequence: CAISGSAGAGIQYF. DNA of the CDR3: TGTGCCATCAGTGGGTCAGCGGGGGCAGGCATTCAGTACTTC.

The chain uses TRBV18 and TRBJ1-2, with 7 nucleotides matching TRBD1. The trim removed 0 bases at V and 2 bases at J, leaving 9 bases unmatched. The CDR3 has 17 residues. Germline loops: CDR1 KGHSH, CDR2 LQKENI. The CDR3 DNA reads as TGTGCCAGCTCACCACCAAACCGACAGGGAAGAAACTATGGCTACACCTTC. It translates to CASSPPNRQGRNYGYTF.

The chain is built from TRBV11-2 and TRBJ1-4; tentatively, D is TRBD1 (5 bases). CDR3 size: 14 residues. V gave up 2 bases and J gave up 7 bases, with 11 bases separating them. The germline V gene encodes CDR1 SGHAT and CDR2 FQNNGV. CDR3 in amino acids: CASSLQGVREKLFF. CDR3 DNA: TGTGCCAGCAGCTTACAGGGCGTTCGTGAAAAACTGTTTTTT.

The rearrangement uses TRBV27 and TRBJ2-3; TRBD1 might be the D (6 bases). V dropped 5 bases and J dropped 4 bases, with 10 bases sitting between them. This CDR3 has 13 amino acids. Germline V lookup: CDR1 MNHEY, CDR2 SMNVEV (reference sequence). The CDR3, as DNA: TGTGCCAGCAGTACGACAGGCCCAGATACGCAGTATTTT. Amino acid sequence: CASSTTGPDTQYF.

This clone has more than one count but fewer than ten. This sequence joins TRBV20-1 and TRBJ2-7; the match to TRBD2 covers 13 bases. J gave up 4 bases and V 4 bases, and 4 bases lay outside the gene matches. CDR1 and CDR2 from the germline V gene are DFQATT and SNEGSKA (reference sequence). CDR3 length: 14 amino acids. CDR3 residues: CSAIRLAGGYEQYF. The CDR3 bases are TGCAGTGCTATCCGACTAGCGGGGGGATACGAGCAGTACTTC.

V is TRBV20-1 and J is TRBJ1-5, with no clear D. The V gene's germline CDR1 is DFQATT and CDR2 SNEGSKA (reference sequence). This CDR3 has 13 amino acids. V was trimmed by 4 bases and J by 4 bases, leaving 11 bases between them. The CDR3 DNA is TGCAGTGCTACGGTGCCTAATAATCAGCCCCAGCATTTT. Translation gives CSATVPNNQPQHF.

Note on this clone: The same CDR3 arises from other DNA sequences in this sample as well. The chain combines TRBV3-1 with TRBJ1-5; possible D gene TRBD1, 5 bases. Trimming stripped 4 bases from V and 5 bases from J, with 15 bases between. The CDR3 consists of 15 residues. Germline CDR1 is LGHDT and CDR2 is YNNKEL (reference sequence). DNA for the CDR3: TGTGCCAGCAGCCCCGGAAGGGGCCCTCATCAGCCCCAGCATTTT. It specifies CASSPGRGPHQPQHF.

This clone was detected ten times or more. The rearrangement links TRBV12-3 or TRBV12-4 to TRBJ2-3; D uncertain. V lost 3 bases, J lost 0 bases, and 7 bases lay in between. CDR3 length: 14 amino acids. The CDR3 nucleotides read TGTGCCAGCAGTTTGGGCAGCAGCACAGATACGCAGTATTTT. Its protein is CASSLGSSTDTQYF.

This clone came up many times. V and J are TRBV6-2 or TRBV6-3 and TRBJ2-3; 8 nucleotides agree with TRBD2. V dropped 6 bases and J dropped 4; count of bases not matched to a gene: 9. The CDR3 spans 15 residues. Germline lookup yields CDR1 MNHEY and CDR2 SVGEGT. In DNA form, the CDR3 reads TGTGCCAGCAGCAACTTCGGGAGGGGTTCAGATACGCAGTATTTT. Protein product: CASSNFGRGSDTQYF.

This clone occurred many times. The chain uses TRBV9 and TRBJ2-3, with D perhaps matching TRBD2 (5 bases). The germline gives CDR1 SGDLS, CDR2 YYNGEE. Trimming took off 0 bases at V and 6 bases at J, with 11 bases between the two ends. The CDR3 covers 14 residues. The CDR3, as DNA: TGTGCCAGCAGCGTAGGAGATCGCGGGGATACGCAGTATTTT. It is translated as CASSVGDRGDTQYF.

This clone was observed at least ten times. The J gene is TRBJ1-5, the V gene TRBV27; tentative D call: TRBD1 (5 bases). Deletions cut 0 bases from V and 3 bases from J, with 12 bases between. This CDR3 region has 16 residues. CDR1 and CDR2 (germline): MNHEY, SMNVEV (reference sequence). The CDR3 loop reads CASSLSGQGYNQPQHF. The CDR3 region has the DNA TGTGCCAGCAGTTTATCGGGCCAGGGTTACAATCAGCCCCAGCATTTT.